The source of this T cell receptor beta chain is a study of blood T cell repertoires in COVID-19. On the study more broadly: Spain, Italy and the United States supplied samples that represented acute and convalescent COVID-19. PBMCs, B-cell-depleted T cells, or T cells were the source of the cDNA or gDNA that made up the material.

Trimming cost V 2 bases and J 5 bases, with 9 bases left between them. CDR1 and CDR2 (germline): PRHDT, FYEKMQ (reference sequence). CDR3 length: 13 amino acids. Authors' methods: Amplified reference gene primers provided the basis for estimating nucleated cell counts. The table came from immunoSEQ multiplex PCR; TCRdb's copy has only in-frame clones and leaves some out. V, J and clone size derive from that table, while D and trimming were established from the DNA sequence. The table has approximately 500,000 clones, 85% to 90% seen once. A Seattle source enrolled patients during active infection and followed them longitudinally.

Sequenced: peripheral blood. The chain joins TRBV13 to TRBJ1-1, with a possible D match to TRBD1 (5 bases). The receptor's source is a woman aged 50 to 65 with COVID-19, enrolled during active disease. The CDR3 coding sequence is TGTGCCAGCAGCTTACGCCAGGGAACTGAAGCTTTCTTT. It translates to CASSLRQGTEAFF.